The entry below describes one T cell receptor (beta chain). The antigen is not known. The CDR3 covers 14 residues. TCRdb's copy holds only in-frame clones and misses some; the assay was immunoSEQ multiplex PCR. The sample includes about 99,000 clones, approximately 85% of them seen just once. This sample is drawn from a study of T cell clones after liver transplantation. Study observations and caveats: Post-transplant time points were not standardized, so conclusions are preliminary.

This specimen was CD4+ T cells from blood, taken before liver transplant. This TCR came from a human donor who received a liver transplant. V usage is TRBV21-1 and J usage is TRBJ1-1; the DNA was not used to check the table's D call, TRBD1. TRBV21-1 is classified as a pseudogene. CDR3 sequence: CASSKKGYLAEAFF. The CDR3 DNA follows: TGTGCCAGCAGCAAAAAGGGGTACCTGGCAGAAGCTTTCTTT.